The 27 T cell receptor beta chains presented below share a single source sample, sequenced in a study of response to subunit inactivated influenza vaccine. TCRdb itself ran the RT-PCR reads through MiXCR, one entry per CDR3 protein. Among under 850,000 distinct CDR3 sequences listed, around 18% were seen once. The specimen comprised PBMCs from blood, sampled roughly 5 days after vaccination. Receptors originate from a man aged 45-65 years who received an inactivated influenza vaccine.

A few counts support this clonotype. The V call is TRBV6-5, the J call TRBJ2-5; weak D call: TRBD2 (5 bases). The CDR3 covers 16 residues. Germline V CDR1 and CDR2: MNHEY, SVGAGI. The V end was cut by 0 bases, the J end by 3 bases, with 14 bases between. The CDR3 DNA follows: TGTGCCAGCAGTTACTCGAGTCTAGCCGTTAAAGAGACCCAGTACTTC. It yields the protein CASSYSSLAVKETQYF.

This clonotype was found a few times. The chain recombines TRBV14 with TRBJ2-1, with 7 bases lining up with TRBD2. Germline V CDR1 and CDR2: SGHDN, FVKESK. The CDR3 spans 14 residues. V was pared by 3 bases and J by 12 bases, with 11 bases of the junction left unmatched. The CDR3 loop reads CASSQGGSSRGQFF. The CDR3 coding sequence is TGTGCCAGCAGCCAGGGGGGGTCCAGTCGAGGGCAGTTCTTC.

This clonotype was counted between two and nine times. For the CDR3, the DNA is TGTGCCAGTAGCGAGGGACAGGGATTCAATGAGCAGTTCTTC. The encoded protein is CASSEGQGFNEQFF. The rearrangement joins TRBV19 to TRBJ2-1; 9 bases align to TRBD1. Germline-derived CDR1 and CDR2 are LNHDA and SQIVND (reference sequence). V dropped 6 bases and J dropped 6; count of bases not matched to a gene: 6. The CDR3 is 14 amino acids.

This clonotype occurred once. J is TRBJ1-2 and V is TRBV6-6; no definite D call. Germline values: CDR1 MNHNY, CDR2 SVGAGI (reference sequence). V gave up 5 bases and J gave up 7 bases, with 14 bases separating them. This CDR3 has 13 residues. The CDR3 region is CASSPSGVGGYTF. The CDR3 region has the DNA TGTGCCAGCAGTCCCAGTGGTGTGGGTGGCTACACCTTC.

V gene TRBV6-2 or TRBV6-3 combines with J gene TRBJ1-5, with D tentatively TRBD1 (5 bases). V shed 3 bases and J shed 9 bases, with 21 bases lying between them. The germline CDR1 and CDR2 sequences are MNHEY and SVGEGT. CDR3 size: 16 residues. The CDR3 is CASSYLAGRAQVPQHF. Here the CDR3 DNA reads TGTGCCAGCAGTTATCTCGCGGGACGGGCCCAGGTGCCCCAGCATTTT.

This clonotype occurred a few times. This sequence joins TRBV29-1 and TRBJ2-1, with TRBD2 matching 7 bases. The germline gives CDR1 SQVTM, CDR2 ANQGSEA. The CDR3 is 12 residues long. The DNA for the CDR3 is TGCAGTAACCGGGGGGTTTTTAATGAGCAGTTCTTC. Translation gives CSNRGVFNEQFF.

This clonotype was counted only a few times. The genes are TRBV12-3 or TRBV12-4 and TRBJ2-1; D might be TRBD1 (6 bases). Trimming took 6 bases from V and 5 from J, leaving 11 bases between them. The CDR3 totals 13 residues. The CDR3 region has the DNA TGTGCCAGCAGCCCCGGGACAAACAATGAGCAGTTCTTC. As protein: CASSPGTNNEQFF.

This clonotype came up a few times. The J gene is TRBJ2-5, the V gene TRBV6-5, with D perhaps TRBD1 (7 bases). V shed 0 bases and J shed 3 bases, with 14 bases lying between them. Germline loops: CDR1 MNHEY, CDR2 SVGAGI. The CDR3 contains 16 residues. The CDR3 region is CASSYSRSGGKETQYF. DNA for the CDR3: TGTGCCAGCAGTTACTCGCGGTCAGGGGGGAAAGAGACCCAGTACTTC.

The chain employs TRBV27 and TRBJ1-2, with D uncertain. CDR3 size: 13 residues. V lost 3 bases to trimming and J lost 7 bases, with 12 bases between them. Germline V CDR1 and CDR2: MNHEY, SMNVEV (reference sequence). CDR3 bases: TGTGCCAGCAGTTTCAGTCCAGGTGCTGGCTACACCTTC. Translated: CASSFSPGAGYTF.

This clonotype showed up just a few times. This chain uses TRBV29-1 with TRBJ2-1, with a tentative D call TRBD1 (6 bases). Trimming took off 3 bases at V and 12 bases at J, with 15 bases between the two ends. Germline lookup yields CDR1 SQVTM and CDR2 ANQGSEA. This CDR3 is 12 amino acids long. The CDR3 DNA reads TGCAGCGTTGACGTGGGGGCCTCAGGGCAGTTCTTC. It encodes CSVDVGASGQFF.

This clonotype was picked up many times. The chain employs TRBV6-2 or TRBV6-3 and TRBJ2-1; D perhaps matches TRBD2 (6 bases). The CDR3 length is 15 residues. Germline assignment: CDR1 MNHEY and CDR2 SVGEGT. V lost 0 bases to trimming and J lost 6 bases, with 12 bases between them. The CDR3 coding sequence is TGTGCCAGCAGTTACTCGACGGGAGCTTTCAATGAGCAGTTCTTC. It codes for CASSYSTGAFNEQFF.

This clonotype was observed a few times. The V call is TRBV4-3, the J call TRBJ1-5; TRBD1 aligns across 9 bases. V dropped 1 base and J dropped 5; count of bases not matched to a gene: 3. Per the germline V gene, CDR1 is LGHNA and CDR2 is YSLEER. The CDR3 is 15 amino acids. The DNA of the CDR3 is TGCGCCAGCAGCCAAGGGACAGGGGCCCATCAGCCCCAGCATTTT. It specifies CASSQGTGAHQPQHF.

This chain links TRBV5-1 with TRBJ2-7; 8 bases are shared with TRBD2. The CDR3 is 16 amino acids. The junction had 5 bases not matched to a gene; V was cut back by 0 bases and J by 0 bases. CDR1 and CDR2 (germline): SGHRS, YFSETQ. The CDR3 DNA reads as TGCGCCAGCAGCTTGGGTGTAGCGGGATCCTCCTACGAGCAGTACTTC. The encoded protein is CASSLGVAGSSYEQYF.

This clonotype was observed once. V gene TRBV7-2 combines with J gene TRBJ2-3; a weak D match, TRBD2 (5 bases). V lost 4 bases, J lost 0 bases, and 11 bases lay in between. The CDR3 is made up of 15 amino acids. The germline V gene encodes CDR1 SGHTA and CDR2 FQGNSA. CDR3 sequence (DNA): TGTGCCAGCAGCTCAGAGGGATATAGCACAGATACGCAGTATTTT. Protein sequence: CASSSEGYSTDTQYF.

The rearrangement links TRBV11-1 to TRBJ2-1; 11 bases fit TRBD2. Germline assignment: CDR1 SGHAT and CDR2 FQDESV (reference sequence). The trim removed 3 bases at V and 0 bases at J, leaving 4 bases unmatched. The CDR3 loop spans 17 amino acids. CDR3 sequence (DNA): TGTGCCAGCAGCTTTCGACTAGCGGGAAGCTCCTACAATGAGCAGTTCTTC. This sequence encodes CASSFRLAGSSYNEQFF.

The rearrangement uses TRBV4-2 and TRBJ1-5; weak D call: TRBD1 (5 bases). The CDR3 totals 13 residues. Germline V gene lookup returns CDR1 LGHNA and CDR2 YNFKEQ. Trimming removed 0 bases at V and 8 bases at J, with 8 bases between. CDR3 protein: CASSQERGEPQHF. The CDR3 DNA follows: TGTGCCAGCAGCCAAGAACGGGGGGAGCCCCAGCATTTT.

The gene calls are TRBV5-6 and TRBJ1-1, with D maybe TRBD1 (6 bases). Germline assignment: CDR1 SGHDT and CDR2 YYEEEE. Trimming removed 5 bases at V and 4 bases at J, with 18 bases between. The CDR3 consists of 15 residues. The CDR3 nucleotides are TGTGCCAGCAGTTTTAGGGGGAATTTCGGCACTGAAGCTTTCTTT. As protein: CASSFRGNFGTEAFF.

In its sample, this clonotype was seen a few times. The chain couples TRBV20-1 to TRBJ2-7; 10 positions match TRBD2. This CDR3 is built from 14 residues. Germline V gene lookup returns CDR1 DFQATT and CDR2 SNEGSKA (reference sequence). V gave up 3 bases and J gave up 4 bases; unmatched junction bases: 6. Written as DNA, the CDR3 is TGCAGTGCTAGCCCTACTAGCGGGATTTACGAGCAGTACTTC. Translation: CSASPTSGIYEQYF.

The table lists this clonotype with many counts. CDR3 coding DNA: TGTGCCAGCAGCTTTCGACTAGCTTACAATGAGCAGTTCTTC. It encodes CASSFRLAYNEQFF. This chain joins TRBV13 and TRBJ2-1; 7 bases fit TRBD2. V dropped 3 bases and J dropped 4; count of bases not matched to a gene: 3. CDR3 size: 14 residues. Germline-derived CDR1 and CDR2 are PRHDT and FYEKMQ (reference sequence).

This clonotype turned up a few times. This chain joins TRBV24-1 and TRBJ2-1; D is tentatively TRBD1 or TRBD2 (6 bases each). The germline V and J ends were trimmed by 8 bases and 9 bases, with 16 bases remaining between them. This CDR3 spans 13 amino acids. Germline CDR1 is KGHDR and CDR2 is SFDVKD. CDR3 protein: CATTGGFNTEQFF. Written as DNA, the CDR3 is TGTGCCACCACCGGGGGCTTCAACACTGAGCAGTTCTTC.

This clonotype was counted only a few times. This chain joins TRBV20-1 and TRBJ2-3; 12 bases agree with TRBD2. The ends lost 0 bases at V and 6 bases at J; junction bases unmatched: 4. Germline loops: CDR1 DFQATT, CDR2 SNEGSKA (reference sequence). The CDR3 is 15 amino acids. The CDR3 DNA follows: TGCAGTGCTAGAGATGTCCTAGCGGGAGGGGATACGCAGTATTTT. Amino acid sequence: CSARDVLAGGDTQYF.

This clonotype was seen more than once but under ten times. The chain couples TRBV27 to TRBJ2-2; D call uncertain. The CDR3 loop spans 17 amino acids. The germline CDR1 and CDR2 sequences are MNHEY and SMNVEV (reference sequence). Trimming took off 6 bases at V and 7 bases at J, with 24 bases between the two ends. CDR3: CASRDTPPGKQGGELFF. CDR3 DNA sequence: TGTGCCAGCAGAGATACGCCCCCTGGGAAGCAAGGCGGGGAGCTGTTTTTT.

This rearrangement joins TRBV4-3 to TRBJ2-7, with 7 positions matching TRBD2. CDR3 size: 16 residues. Germline CDR1 reads LGHNA; CDR2 reads YSLEER. Trimming at V came to 0 bases and at J to 0 bases, leaving 5 bases not matched to a gene. The CDR3 is CASSQDGGSYSYEQYF. The CDR3 nucleotides read TGCGCCAGCAGCCAAGATGGCGGGAGCTACTCCTACGAGCAGTACTTC.

In this sample, this clonotype turned up a few times. This chain joins TRBV5-1 and TRBJ2-5; 10 nucleotides line up with TRBD2. The germline V gene has CDR1 SGHRS and CDR2 YFSETQ. The V segment lost 1 base and the J segment 5 bases; nucleotides outside the gene matches: 5. The CDR3 has 15 residues. The CDR3 protein is CASSLQPSGSETQYF. CDR3 coding DNA: TGCGCCAGCAGCTTGCAGCCTAGCGGGAGTGAGACCCAGTACTTC.

A few counts support this clonotype. V and J are TRBV20-1 and TRBJ1-1; 11 positions agree with TRBD1. The CDR3 contains 16 residues. Germline V gene data show CDR1 as DFQATT and CDR2 as SNEGSKA (reference sequence). Trimming took 4 bases from V and 0 from J; bases not matched to a gene: 7. CDR3 region: CSATPGTGGMNTEAFF. The CDR3 DNA follows: TGCAGTGCTACCCCCGGGACAGGGGGGATGAACACTGAAGCTTTCTTT.

The rearrangement uses TRBV6-1 and TRBJ1-4, with 10 bases fitting TRBD1. The CDR3 runs 15 residues. The trim removed 6 bases at V and 7 bases at J, leaving 8 bases unmatched. Germline loops: CDR1 MNHNS, CDR2 SASEGT. CDR3 DNA sequence: TGTGCCAGCAGAAAGGGACAGGGGAACGGTGAAAAACTGTTTTTT. Its translation is CASRKGQGNGEKLFF.

CDR3 amino acids: CAIPGEVNTGELFF. CDR3 nucleotides: TGTGCCATTCCGGGGGAGGTAAACACCGGGGAGCTGTTTTTT. This rearrangement joins TRBV10-3 to TRBJ2-2, with D maybe TRBD2 (6 bases). This CDR3 has 14 amino acids. Germline lookup yields CDR1 ENHRY and CDR2 SYGVKD. Trimming shortened V by 9 bases and J by 2 bases, and 13 bases separated the two germline ends.